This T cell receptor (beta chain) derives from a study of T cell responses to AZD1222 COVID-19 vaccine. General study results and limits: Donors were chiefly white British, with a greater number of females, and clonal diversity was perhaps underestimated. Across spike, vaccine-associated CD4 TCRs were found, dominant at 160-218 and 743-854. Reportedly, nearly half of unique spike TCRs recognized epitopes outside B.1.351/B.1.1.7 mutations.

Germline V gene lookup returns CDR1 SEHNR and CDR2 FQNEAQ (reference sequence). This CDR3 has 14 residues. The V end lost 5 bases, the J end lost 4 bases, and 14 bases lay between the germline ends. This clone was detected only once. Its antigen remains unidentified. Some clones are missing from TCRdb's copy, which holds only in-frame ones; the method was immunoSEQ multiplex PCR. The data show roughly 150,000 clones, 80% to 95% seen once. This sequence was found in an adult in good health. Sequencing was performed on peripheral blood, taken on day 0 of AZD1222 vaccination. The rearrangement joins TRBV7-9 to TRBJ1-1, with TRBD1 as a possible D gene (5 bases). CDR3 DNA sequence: TGTGCCAGCAGCCCCCGGGGAGGGGTCACTGAAGCTTTCTTT. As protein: CASSPRGGVTEAFF.